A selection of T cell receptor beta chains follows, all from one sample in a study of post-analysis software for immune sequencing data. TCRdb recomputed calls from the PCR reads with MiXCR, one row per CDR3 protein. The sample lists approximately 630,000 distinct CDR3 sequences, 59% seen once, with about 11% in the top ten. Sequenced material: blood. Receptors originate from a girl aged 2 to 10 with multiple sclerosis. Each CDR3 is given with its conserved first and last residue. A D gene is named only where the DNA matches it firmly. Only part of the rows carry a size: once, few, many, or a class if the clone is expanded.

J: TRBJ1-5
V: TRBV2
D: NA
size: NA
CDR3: CASSLRTVYSNQPQHF
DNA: TGTGCCAGCAGTCTTCGGACAGTATATAGCAATCAGCCCCAGCATTTT

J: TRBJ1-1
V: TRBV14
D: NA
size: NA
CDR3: CASSQESGPVNTEAFF
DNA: TGTGCCAGCAGCCAAGAGTCAGGGCCCGTGAACACTGAAGCTTTCTTT

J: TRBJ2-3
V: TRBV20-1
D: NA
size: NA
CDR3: CSARGASDTQYF
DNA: TGCAGTGCCAGGGGGGCCTCAGATACGCAGTATTTT

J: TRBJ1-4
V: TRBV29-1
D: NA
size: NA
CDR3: CSVGGANEKLFF
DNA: TGCAGCGTTGGAGGGGCTAATGAAAAACTGTTTTTT

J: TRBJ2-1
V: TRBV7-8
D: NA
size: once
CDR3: CASSLNELLGGDNEQFF
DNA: TGTGCCAGCAGCTTAAATGAATTACTAGGAGGGGACAATGAGCAGTTCTTC

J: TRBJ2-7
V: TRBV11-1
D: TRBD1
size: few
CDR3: CASSSPGTASYEQYF
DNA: TGTGCCAGCAGCTCCCCCGGGACAGCCTCCTACGAGCAGTACTTC

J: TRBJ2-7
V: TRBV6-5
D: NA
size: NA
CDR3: CASTRPGLEGYEQYF
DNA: TGTGCCAGCACCCGACCCGGCCTGGAGGGATACGAGCAGTACTTC

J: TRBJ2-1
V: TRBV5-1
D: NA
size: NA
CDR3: CASTNAGGYNEQFF
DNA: TGCGCCAGCACTAACGCCGGCGGGTACAATGAGCAGTTCTTC

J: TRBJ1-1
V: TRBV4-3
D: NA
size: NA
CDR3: CASSQESWRTEAFF
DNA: TGCGCCAGCAGCCAAGAAAGTTGGCGGACTGAAGCTTTCTTT

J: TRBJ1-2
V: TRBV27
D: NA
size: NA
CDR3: CASSLEGRSGYTF
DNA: TGTGCCAGCAGTTTAGAGGGAAGAAGTGGCTACACCTTC

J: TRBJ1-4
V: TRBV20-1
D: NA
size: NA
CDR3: CSARDSEQGMVLFF
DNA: TGCAGTGCTAGAGATTCCGAACAGGGCATGGTACTGTTTTTT

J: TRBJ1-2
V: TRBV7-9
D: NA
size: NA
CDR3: CASSSYRDTHNYGYTF
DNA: TGTGCCAGCAGCTCGTACCGGGACACGCATAACTATGGCTACACCTTC

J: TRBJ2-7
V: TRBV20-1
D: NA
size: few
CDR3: CSAREGEQYF
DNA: TGCAGTGCTAGAGAAGGGGAGCAGTACTTC

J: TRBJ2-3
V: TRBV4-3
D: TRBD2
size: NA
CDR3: CASSQDLSGGPFTDTQYF
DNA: TGCGCCAGCAGCCAAGATCTAAGCGGGGGCCCTTTCACAGATACGCAGTATTTT

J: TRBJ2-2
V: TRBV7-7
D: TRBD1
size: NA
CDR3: CASSPRGTASTGELFF
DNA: TGTGCTAGCAGCCCCAGAGGGACAGCCTCAACCGGGGAGCTGTTTTTT

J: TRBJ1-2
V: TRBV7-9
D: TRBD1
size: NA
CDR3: CASSPDRVRTNYGYTF
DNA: TGTGCCAGCAGTCCAGACAGGGTTCGGACTAACTATGGCTACACCTTC

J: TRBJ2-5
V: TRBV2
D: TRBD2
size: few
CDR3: CASSEARLAEQETQYF
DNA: TGTGCCAGCAGTGAAGCCCGACTAGCTGAACAAGAGACCCAGTACTTC

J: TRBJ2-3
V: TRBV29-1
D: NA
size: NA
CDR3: CSVGGRGNTQYF
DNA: TGCAGCGTTGGCGGCAGGGGAAATACGCAGTATTTT

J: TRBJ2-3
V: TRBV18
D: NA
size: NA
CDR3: CASSPDSPTDTQYF
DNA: TGTGCCAGCTCACCAGACAGTCCCACAGATACGCAGTATTTT

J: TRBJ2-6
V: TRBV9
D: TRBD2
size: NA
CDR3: CASSAGLAGGLSSGANVLTF
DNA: TGTGCCAGCAGCGCGGGACTAGCGGGAGGTCTATCCTCTGGGGCCAACGTCCTGACTTTC

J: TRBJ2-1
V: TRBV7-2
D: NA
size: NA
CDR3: CASSPPGDSQFF
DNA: TGTGCCAGCAGCCCACCCGGCGATTCTCAGTTCTTC

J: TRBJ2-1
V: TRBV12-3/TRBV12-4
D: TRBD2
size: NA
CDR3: CASSMRTSDSYNEQFF
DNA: TGTGCCAGCAGTATGAGGACTAGCGACTCCTACAATGAGCAGTTCTTC

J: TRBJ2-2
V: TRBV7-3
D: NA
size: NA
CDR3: CASSPVRSGELFF
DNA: TGTGCCAGCAGCCCAGTCCGGTCCGGGGAGCTGTTTTTT

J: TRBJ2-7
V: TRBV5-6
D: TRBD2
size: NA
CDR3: CASSFRFRAGGSSYEQYF
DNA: TGTGCCAGCAGCTTTAGGTTTCGTGCGGGAGGCAGCTCCTACGAGCAGTACTTC

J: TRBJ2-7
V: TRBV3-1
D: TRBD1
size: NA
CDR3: CASSQSTGSAYEQYF
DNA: TGTGCCAGCAGCCAATCGACAGGGTCGGCCTACGAGCAGTACTTC

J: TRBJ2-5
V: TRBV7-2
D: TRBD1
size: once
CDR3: CASSFGTAQETQYF
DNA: TGTGCCAGCAGCTTCGGGACAGCTCAAGAGACCCAGTACTTC

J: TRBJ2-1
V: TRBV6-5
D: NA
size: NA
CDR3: CASSYGSQNNEQFF
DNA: TGTGCCAGCAGTTACGGCTCCCAGAACAATGAGCAGTTCTTC

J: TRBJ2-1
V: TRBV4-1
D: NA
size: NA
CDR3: CASSQPTGLDNEQFF
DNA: TGCGCCAGTAGCCAACCTACTGGACTGGACAATGAGCAGTTCTTC

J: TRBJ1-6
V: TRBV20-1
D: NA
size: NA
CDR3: CSARDRGTANSPLHF
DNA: TGCAGTGCTAGAGATCGGGGAACCGCTAATTCACCCCTCCACTTT

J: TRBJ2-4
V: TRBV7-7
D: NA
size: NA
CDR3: CASSLPGRQYF
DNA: TGTGCTAGCAGCTTACCGGGCCGTCAGTACTTC

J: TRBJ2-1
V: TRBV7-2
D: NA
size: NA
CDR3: CASSLGLSAGENEQFF
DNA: TGTGCCAGCAGCTTAGGATTGTCTGCCGGTGAGAATGAGCAGTTCTTC

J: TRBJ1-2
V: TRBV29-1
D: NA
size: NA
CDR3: CSVEAGINYGYTF
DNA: TGCAGCGTTGAAGCGGGGATAAACTATGGCTACACCTTC

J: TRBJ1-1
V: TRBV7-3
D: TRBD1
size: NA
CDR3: CASSPGQGYTEAFF
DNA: TGTGCCAGCAGCCCCGGACAGGGCTACACTGAAGCTTTCTTT

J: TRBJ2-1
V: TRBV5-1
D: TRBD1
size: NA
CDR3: CASSKVQGAEEQFF
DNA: TGCGCCAGCAGCAAAGTGCAGGGGGCGGAAGAGCAGTTCTTC

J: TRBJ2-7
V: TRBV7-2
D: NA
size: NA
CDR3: CASSPQGEPYEQYF
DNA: TGTGCCAGCAGCCCACAGGGCGAGCCCTACGAGCAGTACTTC

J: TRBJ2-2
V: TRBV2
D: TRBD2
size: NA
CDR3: CASSVVREGPGELFF
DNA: TGTGCCAGCAGTGTCGTCCGGGAGGGCCCCGGGGAGCTGTTTTTT

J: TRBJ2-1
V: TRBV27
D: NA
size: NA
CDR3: CASSPLAALHCNEQFF
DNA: TGTGCCAGCAGCCCTTTAGCGGCGTTGCACTGCAATGAGCAGTTCTTC

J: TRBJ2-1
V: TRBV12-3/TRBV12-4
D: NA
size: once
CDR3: CASSPEWNRRFF
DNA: TGTGCCAGCAGTCCCGAGTGGAATCGGCGGTTCTTC

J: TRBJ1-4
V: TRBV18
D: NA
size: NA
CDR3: CASSAEELRQKLFF
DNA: TGTGCCAGCTCGGCCGAAGAGTTGCGTCAAAAACTGTTTTTT

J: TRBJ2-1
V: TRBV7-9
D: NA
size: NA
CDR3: CASMGGGYNEQFF
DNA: TGTGCCAGCATGGGGGGCGGCTACAATGAGCAGTTCTTC

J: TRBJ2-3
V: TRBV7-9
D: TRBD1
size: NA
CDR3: CASSGLRDRGTDTQYF
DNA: TGTGCCAGCAGCGGACTCCGGGACAGGGGCACAGATACGCAGTATTTT

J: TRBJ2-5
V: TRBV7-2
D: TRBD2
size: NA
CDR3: CASSRSGGDQETQYF
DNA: TGTGCCAGCAGCCGTAGCGGGGGGGATCAAGAGACCCAGTACTTC

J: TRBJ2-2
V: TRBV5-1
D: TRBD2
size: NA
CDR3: CASSTGTSMTGELFF
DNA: TGCGCCAGCAGCACCGGGACTAGCATGACCGGGGAGCTGTTTTTT

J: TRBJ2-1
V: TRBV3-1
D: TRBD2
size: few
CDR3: CASSQDRAGGNNEQFF
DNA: TGTGCCAGCAGCCAAGATCGAGCGGGGGGGAACAATGAGCAGTTCTTC

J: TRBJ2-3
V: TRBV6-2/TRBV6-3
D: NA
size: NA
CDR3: CASSYQNQGTQYF
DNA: TGTGCCAGCAGTTACCAGAACCAGGGGACGCAGTATTTT

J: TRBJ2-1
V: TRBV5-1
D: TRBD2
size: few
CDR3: CASSPGLAADSYNEQFF
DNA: TGCGCCAGCAGTCCGGGACTAGCGGCAGACTCCTACAATGAGCAGTTCTTC

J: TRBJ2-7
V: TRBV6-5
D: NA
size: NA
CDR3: CASRRGLDPSYEQYF
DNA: TGTGCCAGCAGGCGGGGGCTAGATCCCTCCTACGAGCAGTACTTC

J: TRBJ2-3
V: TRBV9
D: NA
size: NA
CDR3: CASSPPRGLPDTQYF
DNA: TGTGCCAGCAGCCCTCCCCGGGGACTGCCAGATACGCAGTATTTT

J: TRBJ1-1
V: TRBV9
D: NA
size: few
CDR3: CASSVGGSTEAFF
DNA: TGTGCCAGCAGCGTAGGCGGGAGCACTGAAGCTTTCTTT

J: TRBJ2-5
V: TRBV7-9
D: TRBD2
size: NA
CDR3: CASSLLAGVMGETQYF
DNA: TGTGCCAGCAGCTTATTAGCGGGAGTGATGGGAGAGACCCAGTACTTC